This T cell receptor beta chain was sequenced for a study of identical twins. Study results and caveats: Within cord blood, abundant beta clonotypes carried fewer insertions, but memory repertoires showed no such trend. Among monozygotic twins, out-of-frame TCR alpha sharing exceeded what models predicted.

In TCRdb, the 5' RACE reads were re-called with MiXCR into one record per CDR3 protein. The table lists 350,000 to 450,000 distinct CDR3 sequences, less than 20% of them singletons. Donors uniformly comprised healthy Caucasians. The table lists this clonotype with a few counts. Its target is not known. CDR3 length: 17 amino acids. Looked up from germline, CDR1 is MNHNS and CDR2 is SASEGT. The J segment lost 2 bases and the V segment lost 3 bases, leaving 10 bases of the junction unmatched. The sequence came from a middle-aged man in good health. V usage is TRBV6-1 and J usage is TRBJ2-1; 7 nucleotides line up with TRBD1. Sequencing input: naive T cells sorted from blood. DNA for the CDR3: TGTGCCAGCAGTGACCCCGGTGAGACAGGGCCCTACAATGAGCAGTTCTTC. Protein sequence: CASSDPGETGPYNEQFF.